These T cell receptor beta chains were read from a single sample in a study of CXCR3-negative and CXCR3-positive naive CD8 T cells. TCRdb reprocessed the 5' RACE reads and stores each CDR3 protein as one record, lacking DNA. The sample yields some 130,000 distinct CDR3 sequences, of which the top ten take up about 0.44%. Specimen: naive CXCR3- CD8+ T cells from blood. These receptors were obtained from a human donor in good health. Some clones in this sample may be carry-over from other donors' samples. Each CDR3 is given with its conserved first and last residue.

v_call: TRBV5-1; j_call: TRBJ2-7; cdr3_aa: CASSLGGSGWQYF
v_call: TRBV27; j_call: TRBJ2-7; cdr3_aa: CASSSGTGNYEQYF
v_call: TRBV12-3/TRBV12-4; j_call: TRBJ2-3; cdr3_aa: CASSSARLDTQYF
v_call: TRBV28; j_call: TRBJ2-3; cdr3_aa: CASSLRRNIFTDTQYF
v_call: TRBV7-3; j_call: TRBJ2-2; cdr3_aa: CASSHETGVTGELFF
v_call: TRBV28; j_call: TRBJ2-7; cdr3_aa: CASRTSWRNEQYF
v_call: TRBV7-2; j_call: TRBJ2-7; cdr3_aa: CASSMGQVGEQYF
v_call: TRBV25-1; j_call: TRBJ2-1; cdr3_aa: CASSEYPLLTSGRAYNEQFF
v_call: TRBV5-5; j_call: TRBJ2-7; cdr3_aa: CASSNRYEQYF
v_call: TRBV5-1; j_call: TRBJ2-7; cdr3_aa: CASSSPGQGPFYEQYF
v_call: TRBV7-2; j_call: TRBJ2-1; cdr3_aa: CASSPGLGGGPPYNEQLF
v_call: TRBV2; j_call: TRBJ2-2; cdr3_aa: CASSDLLAHTGELFF
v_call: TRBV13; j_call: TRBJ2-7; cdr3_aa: CASSPRDRGPSYEQYF
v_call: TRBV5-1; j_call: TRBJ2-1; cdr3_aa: CASSWDSYNEQFF
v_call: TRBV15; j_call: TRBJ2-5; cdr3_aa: CATSRDRVAGGRETQYF
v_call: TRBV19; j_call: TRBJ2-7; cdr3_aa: CASSTNYEQYF
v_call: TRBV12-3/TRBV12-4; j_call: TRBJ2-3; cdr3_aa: CASSFSSGNMQYF